This is a list of T cell receptor beta chains from one sample in a study of T cell clones after liver transplantation. The repertoire was sequenced with immunoSEQ multiplex PCR; TCRdb's copy has only in-frame clones and lacks some. This table has more than 95,000 clones, around 86% appearing once. The sequences come from CD4+ T cells from blood, collected before liver transplant. The receptors shown here come from a human donor who received a liver transplant. Both conserved end residues are part of each CDR3. The D gene is left open where the match is weak. Clone size is shown for a subset of rows, as once, few, many or a class of expanded clone.

clone_size	d_call	v_call	j_call	cdr3_nt	cdr3_aa
few	TRBD1	TRBV30	TRBJ1-1	TGTGCCTGGAGACAGGGGGCAAGAGGCACTGAAGCTTTCTTT	CAWRQGARGTEAFF
NA	NA	TRBV7-2	TRBJ1-3	TGTGCCAGCAGCGATACAGGGAAAGCCTTTGGAAACACCATATATTTT	CASSDTGKAFGNTIYF
NA	NA	TRBV5-6	TRBJ1-3	TGTGCCAGCAGCTTGGATTTCAGCTCTGGAAACACCATATATTTT	CASSLDFSSGNTIYF
NA	NA	TRBV18	TRBJ2-5	TGTGCCAGCTCACCAAGTGGGGGAGAGACCCAGTACTTC	CASSPSGGETQYF
NA	NA	TRBV4-1	TRBJ2-7	TGCGCCAGCAGCCCTATCGGGAGCTCCTACGAGCAGTACTTC	CASSPIGSSYEQYF
NA	NA	TRBV7-9	TRBJ2-1	TGTGCCAGCAGCCCCAGCGTAACTTTAGGCTACAATGAGCAGTTCTTC	CASSPSVTLGYNEQFF
NA	TRBD1	TRBV7-2	TRBJ1-1	TGTGCCAGCAGCCCAGGGGACAGCCCAATGAACACTGAAGCTTTCTTT	CASSPGDSPMNTEAFF
few	TRBD2	TRBV6-5	TRBJ2-1	TGTGCCAGCAGTCTTTCCTGGACTAGCGGGTATAAGCAGTTCTTC	CASSLSWTSGYKQFF
NA	NA	TRBV18	TRBJ1-4	TGTGCCAGCTCACTTCACCCCGGTGGTGAAAAACTGTTTTTT	CASSLHPGGEKLFF
NA	NA	TRBV18	TRBJ2-5	TGTGCCAGCTCACCGAAGGGTGGAGGAGAGACCCAGTACTTC	CASSPKGGGETQYF
NA	TRBD1	TRBV29-1	TRBJ1-1	TGCAGCGCCGGGCAGGGGGGGACTGAAGCTTTCTTT	CSAGQGGTEAFF
NA	TRBD2	TRBV5-1	TRBJ2-3	TGCGCCAGCAGCTTTCGACAGGGGACTAGCGGCACAGATACGCAGTATTTT	CASSFRQGTSGTDTQYF
NA	NA	TRBV7-3	TRBJ2-1	TGTGCCAGCAGCTTGTCCAGAGACAATGAGCAGTTCTTC	CASSLSRDNEQFF
NA	NA	TRBV11-2	TRBJ2-5	TGTGCCAGCAGCTTAGCCCAGAGGGGGGAGACCCAGTACTTC	CASSLAQRGETQYF
NA	NA	TRBV6-1	TRBJ2-3	TGTGCCAGCAGTGAATTTGGGGGAGTAATAGATACGCAGTATTTT	CASSEFGGVIDTQYF
NA	NA	TRBV4-1	TRBJ1-1	TGCGCCAGCACCCTTCGGGAGTTGAACACTGAAGCTTTCTTT	CASTLRELNTEAFF
NA	NA	TRBV28	TRBJ2-7	TGTGCCAGCAGTCCCCCGGGCAGGCCCCTCTACGAGCAGTACTTC	CASSPPGRPLYEQYF
NA	TRBD1	TRBV9	TRBJ2-7	TGTGCCAGCAGCTCCGACAGGGGGGGATCCTACGAGCAGTACTTC	CASSSDRGGSYEQYF
NA	NA	TRBV19	TRBJ2-3	TGTGCCAGTAGTATCCGGGATACGCAGTATTTT	CASSIRDTQYF
NA	NA	TRBV27	TRBJ2-7	TGTGCCAGCAGTTTATCATGGAGGGCGAGCTCCTACGAGCAGTACTTC	CASSLSWRASSYEQYF
NA	TRBD2	TRBV7-2	TRBJ2-7	TGTGCCAGCAGCGTCGCCGGGACTAGCGGCTATGAGCAGTACTTC	CASSVAGTSGYEQYF
NA	NA	TRBV9	TRBJ1-4	TGTGCCAGCAGCGTAGGGGCAGGAGAAAAACTGTTTTTT	CASSVGAGEKLFF
NA	TRBD1	TRBV9	TRBJ1-2	TGTGCCAGCAGCCCGCGGACAGGGGGAAAAAACTATGGCTACACCTTC	CASSPRTGGKNYGYTF
NA	NA	TRBV2	TRBJ2-1	TGTGCCAGCAGAAGGGGGGGCTCCTACAATGAGCAGTTCTTC	CASRRGGSYNEQFF
NA	NA	TRBV27	TRBJ1-1	TGTGCCAGCAGTTTCCAGGGGCCTGTCACTGAAGCTTTCTTT	CASSFQGPVTEAFF
NA	NA	TRBV30	TRBJ2-3	TGTGCCGCCCACTCCGGGACGGCCTCAACAGATACGCAGTATTTT	CAAHSGTASTDTQYF
NA	NA	TRBV14	TRBJ2-7	TGTGCCAGCAGCCAACGCCCGGGACGGGCCTACGAGCAGTACTTC	CASSQRPGRAYEQYF
NA	TRBD1	TRBV5-1	TRBJ2-3	TGCGCCAGCAGCGGCAAACAGGGGAGCACAGATACGCAGTATTTT	CASSGKQGSTDTQYF
NA	NA	TRBV7-2	TRBJ1-1	TGTGCCAGCAGCTTTCGCCTCCAAACGCGAGCTTTCTTT	CASSFRLQTRAFF
NA	NA	TRBV1	TRBJ2-3	TGCACCAGCAGCCAAGGTATAGATACGCAGTATTTT	CTSSQGIDTQYF
NA	TRBD1	TRBV7-9	TRBJ1-2	TGTGCCAGCAGCGCACCCGACAGGGCCGACTATGGCTACACCTTC	CASSAPDRADYGYTF
NA	NA	TRBV25-1	TRBJ1-1	TGTGCCAGCAGTGGAGGGTTGGGTGAAGCTTTCTTT	CASSGGLGEAFF
NA	NA	TRBV28	TRBJ1-5	TGTGCCAGCAGTCCCCCCCGGTCACGGGGGAAACAGCCCCAGCATTTT	CASSPPRSRGKQPQHF